These 32 T cell receptor beta chains share one sample of origin, sequenced in a study of blood T cell repertoires in COVID-19. Libraries were prepared by immunoSEQ multiplex PCR; TCRdb keeps only in-frame clonotypes and omits some of them. Of 140,000 to 150,000 clones listed, nearly 85% are singletons. The source material was peripheral blood. These receptors all come from a human donor in a cohort sampled during active COVID-19.

The chain is built from TRBV6-5 and TRBJ2-5; weak D call: TRBD1 (7 bases). The ends were cut back, 6 bases at V and 5 bases at J, with 16 bases in the middle. The CDR3 has 14 amino acids. The V gene's germline CDR1 is MNHEY and CDR2 SVGAGI. CDR3 amino acids: CASRPGGQLETQYF. The CDR3 DNA sequence: TGTGCCAGCAGACCCGGGGGACAGTTGGAGACCCAGTACTTC.

V and J are TRBV3-1 (or the pseudogene TRBV3-2) and TRBJ2-7, with D possibly being TRBD2 (5 bases). CDR1 is LGHDT and CDR2 is YNNKEL in the germline V gene (reference sequence). The CDR3 has 14 residues. The germline V and J ends were trimmed by 4 bases and 7 bases, with 17 bases remaining between them. The CDR3 reads CASSPPGSLREQYF. The CDR3 DNA is TGTGCCAGCAGCCCACCGGGATCCCTCCGTGAGCAGTACTTC.

The chain uses TRBV10-3 and TRBJ2-7; possibly TRBD1 for D (6 bases). V was cut by 3 bases and J by 4 bases, with 16 bases left in between. CDR1 is ENHRY and CDR2 is SYGVKD in the germline V gene. CDR3 size: 15 residues. CDR3 sequence reads: CAISDGGRGGYEQYV. As DNA, the CDR3 is TGTGCCATCAGTGATGGGGGTAGAGGGGGTTACGAGCAGTACGTC.

The V and J genes are TRBV5-4 and TRBJ1-6; D gene ambiguous. This CDR3 spans 13 amino acids. V was shortened by 3 bases and J by 8 bases, with 9 bases between the two germline ends. The germline V gene encodes CDR1 SGHNT and CDR2 YYREEE (reference sequence). The CDR3 here is CASSYGPDSPLHF. CDR3 nucleotides: TGTGCCAGCAGCTACGGTCCGGATTCACCCCTCCACTTT.

V gene TRBV7-2 combines with J gene TRBJ1-3; TRBD1 matches 9 bases. The CDR3 consists of 14 residues. V dropped 6 bases and J dropped 6; count of bases not matched to a gene: 6. CDR1 and CDR2 (germline): SGHTA, FQGNSA. In DNA form, the CDR3 reads TGTGCCAGCAGTTGGACAGGGGATCTAAACACCATATATTTT. Residues: CASSWTGDLNTIYF.

This clone was observed a single time. The V and J genes are TRBV11-2 and TRBJ2-5, with a weak D call TRBD1 (5 bases). In germline, CDR1 is SGHAT, CDR2 FQNNGV. V dropped 6 bases and J dropped 5 bases, with 13 bases sitting between them. The CDR3 runs 13 residues. The CDR3 loop reads CASRIQGTETQYF. The CDR3 region has the DNA TGTGCCAGCAGAATTCAGGGAACCGAGACCCAGTACTTC. The whole variable domain, remainder taken from reference TRBV11-2 and TRBJ2-5, is EAGVAQSPRYKIIEKRQSVAFWCNPISGHATLYWYQQILGQGPKLLIQFQNNGVVDDSQLPKDRFSAERLKGVDSTLKIQPAKLEDSAVYLCASRIQGTETQYFGPGTRLLVL.

The rearrangement links TRBV7-3 to TRBJ2-1; D is unclear. CDR1 and CDR2 from the germline V gene are SGHTA and FQGTGA. The CDR3 sequence is 13 residues long. Trimming took off 1 base at V and 6 bases at J, with 7 bases between the two ends. The chain's CDR3 is CASSLNPFNEQFF. The DNA for the CDR3 is TGTGCCAGCAGCTTAAATCCCTTCAATGAGCAGTTCTTC.

The chain carries TRBV7-2 and TRBJ2-3; tentative D call: TRBD2 (6 bases). CDR1 and CDR2 (germline): SGHTA, FQGNSA. The V and J ends lost 5 bases and 7 bases respectively, with 16 bases between them. This CDR3 is 14 amino acids long. The CDR3 is CASSPRLGGYTQYF. CDR3 nucleotides: TGTGCCAGCAGCCCCCGCCTGGGGGGTTATACGCAGTATTTT.

The chain couples TRBV5-1 to TRBJ1-1, with 8 bases lining up with TRBD1. With 0 bases clipped from V and 4 bases from J, the junction kept 11 bases outside the gene matches. The germline gives CDR1 SGHRS, CDR2 YFSETQ. The CDR3 totals 17 residues. The CDR3 sequence: CASSLGSAGGSGTEAFF. CDR3 nucleotides: TGCGCCAGCAGCTTGGGTAGTGCAGGGGGCTCAGGCACTGAAGCTTTCTTT.

In its sample, this clone was seen once. This chain uses TRBV5-4 with TRBJ2-5; no clear D gene. From germline, CDR1 is SGHNT and CDR2 YYREEE (reference sequence). There are 13 residues in the CDR3. Trimming took off 0 bases at V and 4 bases at J, with 7 bases between the two ends. The CDR3 loop is CASSLDLRETQYF. Written as DNA, the CDR3 is TGTGCCAGCAGCTTGGATCTACGAGAGACCCAGTACTTC.

J is TRBJ2-7 and V is TRBV21-1; the table calls TRBD1, which could not be checked here. TRBV21-1 is designated a pseudogene. The CDR3 length is 15 residues. DNA of the CDR3: TGTGCCAGAGAGTCCGGGACAGGGTATTCCTACGAGCAGTACGTC. This translates into CARESGTGYSYEQYV.

The genes are TRBV2 and TRBJ1-2; TRBD1 aligns across 7 bases. The junction had 2 bases not matched to a gene; V was cut back by 4 bases and J by 6 bases. Germline V gene lookup returns CDR1 SNHLY and CDR2 FYNNEI. The CDR3 length is 12 residues. CDR3 nucleotides: TGTGCCAGCAGTGCCGACAGGGATGGCTACACCTTC. This sequence encodes CASSADRDGYTF.

This chain connects TRBV6-5 to TRBJ2-7; 10 nucleotides line up with TRBD2. From germline, CDR1 is MNHEY and CDR2 SVGAGI. The CDR3 covers 15 residues. J gave up 7 bases and V 2 bases, and 8 bases lay outside the gene matches. CDR3 in DNA: TGTGCCAGCAGTTACCGAGCGGGGGGGCCCCTTGAGCAGTACTTC. It yields the protein CASSYRAGGPLEQYF.

This clone occurred once. The rearrangement joins TRBV6-2 or TRBV6-3 to TRBJ2-1; 8 nucleotides align to TRBD2. The germline CDR1 and CDR2 sequences are MNHEY and SVGEGT. The V gene end was trimmed by 2 bases and the J gene end by 4 bases; junction bases not matched to a gene: 4. The CDR3 sequence is 15 residues long. The CDR3 here is CASSYGGTRYNEQFF. The DNA of the CDR3 is TGTGCCAGCAGTTACGGTGGGACTAGGTACAATGAGCAGTTCTTC.

V is TRBV18 and J is TRBJ2-1, with 8 nucleotides matching TRBD2. V shed 4 bases, J shed 3 bases, and the junction held 14 bases outside the gene matches. Germline V CDR1 and CDR2: KGHSH, LQKENI. The CDR3 length is 18 residues. CDR3 in amino acids: CASSQELADLVDYNEQFF. CDR3 nucleotides: TGTGCCAGCTCACAAGAACTAGCGGACCTAGTCGACTACAATGAGCAGTTCTTC.

V is TRBV18 and J is TRBJ2-7; 9 nucleotides agree with TRBD2. J lost 4 bases, V lost 4 bases, and 8 bases had no gene match. The CDR3 runs 15 residues. Germline V gene data show CDR1 as KGHSH and CDR2 as LQKENI. The CDR3 bases are TGTGCCAGCTCACGTAGCGGGAGCTCCCCTTACGAGCAGTACGTC. It translates to CASSRSGSSPYEQYV.

This clone was detected a few times. J is TRBJ1-1 and V is TRBV6-2 or TRBV6-3, with TRBD1 matching over 7 bases. The CDR3 is made up of 14 amino acids. V trimming: 5 bases; J trimming: 6 bases; junction bases outside the gene matches: 9. Germline V gene sequence: CDR1 MNHEY, CDR2 SVGEGT. CDR3 bases: TGTGCCAGCAGTGCAATACAGGGGAGGTCTGAAGCTTTCTTT. This encodes CASSAIQGRSEAFF.

J is TRBJ1-2 and V is TRBV2; weak D call: TRBD1 (6 bases). CDR3 size: 15 residues. Germline CDR1 reads SNHLY; CDR2 reads FYNNEI. Trimming shortened V by 7 bases and J by 6 bases, and 21 bases separated the two germline ends. The CDR3, as DNA: TGTGCCAGCACCTTGATGTCCGCAGGGGCGGATGGCTACACCTTC. Protein: CASTLMSAGADGYTF.

The V gene is TRBV6-6, the J gene TRBJ2-1, with 11 bases identical to TRBD1. The CDR3 consists of 17 residues. The ends lost 5 bases at V and 0 bases at J; junction bases unmatched: 6. Germline V gene sequence: CDR1 MNHNY, CDR2 SVGAGI (reference sequence). CDR3 nucleotides: TGTGCCAGCAGTCCAACCGGGACAGGGGGCTCCTACAATGAGCAGTTCTTC. Its translation is CASSPTGTGGSYNEQFF.

The rearrangement joins TRBV30 to TRBJ1-4; TRBD1 is a possible D gene (5 bases). Per the germline V gene, CDR1 is GTSNPN and CDR2 is SVGIG (reference sequence). V was clipped by 3 bases and J by 0 bases, with 8 bases between them. This CDR3 has 14 amino acids. Here the CDR3 DNA reads TGTGCCTGGAGCCCAGGGACAACTAATGAAAAACTGTTTTTT. This encodes CAWSPGTTNEKLFF.

The rearrangement links TRBV5-4 to TRBJ1-1; D remains ambiguous. Trimming left V 0 bases short and J 5 bases short, with 8 bases between. Looked up from germline, CDR1 is SGHNT and CDR2 is YYREEE (reference sequence). The CDR3 has 13 residues. CDR3 nucleotide sequence: TGTGCCAGCAGCTTGGAGCTCGAAACTGAAGCTTTCTTT. Translated: CASSLELETEAFF.

The rearrangement uses TRBV6-5 and TRBJ1-5; D uncertain. The V end was cut by 5 bases, the J end by 2 bases, with 10 bases between. The CDR3 covers 14 residues. Germline V CDR1 and CDR2: MNHEY, SVGAGI. In DNA form, the CDR3 reads TGTGCCAGCAGTAACGGGCGGGGCAATCAGCCCCAGCATTTT. Its protein product is CASSNGRGNQPQHF.

J is TRBJ2-1 and V is TRBV7-9; a weak D match, TRBD1 (5 bases). The CDR3 contains 11 residues. The V gene lost 5 bases and the J gene lost 7 bases, with 6 bases spanning the gap. CDR1 SEHNR and CDR2 FQNEAQ come from the germline V gene (reference sequence). CDR3 sequence reads: CASSKGNEQFF. CDR3 DNA: TGTGCCAGCAGCAAGGGGAATGAGCAGTTCTTC.

This clone was recorded only once. The genes are TRBV4-2 and TRBJ2-5, with a weak D call TRBD2 (7 bases). The CDR3 spans 14 residues. V was shortened by 0 bases and J by 5 bases, with 10 bases between the two germline ends. Per germline, CDR1 LGHNA and CDR2 YNFKEQ. In DNA, the CDR3 is TGTGCCAGCAGCCAAGATAAGGGGGGGGAGACCCAGTACTTC. Translated, it gives CASSQDKGGETQYF.

The chain couples TRBV5-1 to TRBJ1-1, with D maybe TRBD1 (6 bases). This CDR3 is built from 15 residues. Trimming stripped 4 bases from V and 4 bases from J, with 17 bases between. Germline assignment: CDR1 SGHRS and CDR2 YFSETQ. CDR3 sequence: CASSIAGGLFTEAFF. Written as DNA, the CDR3 is TGCGCCAGCAGCATAGCGGGGGGGCTCTTCACTGAAGCTTTCTTT.

V is TRBV5-6 and J is TRBJ2-1; the D gene is possibly TRBD1 (5 bases). The CDR3 is made up of 15 amino acids. Trimming took off 1 base at V and 6 bases at J, with 14 bases between the two ends. CDR1 and CDR2 (germline): SGHDT, YYEEEE. As DNA, the CDR3 is TGTGCCAGCAGCTTGCCAAAGGGGCCGGGCAATGAGCAGTTCTTC. The encoded protein is CASSLPKGPGNEQFF.

The rearrangement uses TRBV29-1 and TRBJ1-4, with D perhaps TRBD1 (6 bases). This CDR3 spans 13 amino acids. The germline V gene encodes CDR1 SQVTM and CDR2 ANQGSEA. V was cut by 5 bases and J by 5 bases, with 12 bases left in between. Here the CDR3 reads CSVTDRRNEKLFF. CDR3 DNA sequence: TGCAGCGTTACCGACAGGCGGAATGAAAAACTGTTTTTT. The complete variable domain, with remaining parts taken from reference TRBV29-1 and TRBJ1-4, reads SAVISQKPSRDICQRGTSLTIQCQVDSQVTMMFWYRQQPGQSLTLIATANQGSEATYESGFVIDKFPISRPNLTFSTLTVSNMSPEDSSIYLCSVTDRRNEKLFFGSGTQLSVL.

This CDR3 is CASSPGTAPTPQHF. CDR3 nucleotides: TGTGCCAGTAGTCCCGGGACAGCGCCAACGCCCCAGCATTTT. The chain couples TRBV19 to TRBJ1-5, with 7 bases identical to TRBD1. The CDR3 runs 14 residues. The ends lost 5 bases at V and 9 bases at J; junction bases unmatched: 10. Germline V gives CDR1 LNHDA, CDR2 SQIVND (reference sequence).

This sequence joins TRBV11-3 and TRBJ2-2; no clear D gene. Germline values: CDR1 SGHNT, CDR2 YENEEA. This CDR3 is 13 amino acids long. The V end lost 5 bases, the J end lost 7 bases, and 11 bases lay between the germline ends. CDR3: CASSPRAVGELFF. For the CDR3, the DNA is TGTGCCAGCAGCCCTCGCGCTGTCGGGGAGCTGTTTTTT.

This clone was seen once. This chain connects TRBV7-2 to TRBJ2-1; unclear D gene. V shed 6 bases and J shed 3 bases, with 21 bases lying between them. The CDR3 has 17 amino acids. Germline assignment: CDR1 SGHTA and CDR2 FQGNSA. The DNA for the CDR3 is TGTGCCAGCAGTTTAAGTCCCCCTGGATACTACTACAATGAGCAGTTCTTC. Protein sequence: CASSLSPPGYYYNEQFF.

This sequence joins TRBV19 and TRBJ2-7, with D possibly being TRBD1 (5 bases). Germline CDR1 reads LNHDA; CDR2 reads SQIVND (reference sequence). V lost 1 base and J 0 bases, leaving 10 bases between the germline ends. The length of the CDR3 is 15 residues. This CDR3 reads CASSIVRDSSYEQYV. The CDR3 bases are TGTGCCAGTAGTATAGTCAGGGATAGCTCCTACGAGCAGTACGTC.

The rearrangement links TRBV7-6 to TRBJ2-3; 7 nucleotides line up with TRBD1. Trimming took 5 bases from V and 2 from J; bases not matched to a gene: 7. CDR3 length equals 15 residues. The germline CDR1 and CDR2 sequences are SGHVS and FNYEAQ. CDR3 bases: TGTGCCAGCAGCGCTACAGGGGTTCCCACAGATACGCAGTATTTT. The encoded protein is CASSATGVPTDTQYF. The full variable domain, its missing parts supplied by reference TRBV7-6 and TRBJ2-3, is GAGVSQSPRYKVTKRGQDVALRCDPISGHVSLYWYRQALGQGPEFLTYFNYEAQQDKSGLPNDRFSAERPEGSISTLTIQRTEQRDSAMYRCASSATGVPTDTQYFGPGTRLTVL.